What follows are 9 T cell receptor beta chains derived from one specimen sequenced in a study of molecular identifiers for immune sequencing clone quantification. A single record per CDR3 protein comes from TCRdb applying MiXCR to the PCR reads. The table shows under 650,000 distinct CDR3 sequences, with 15% to 20% occurring only once. The source material was naive CD8+ T cells from blood, with Jurkat cell RNA spiked in. The sample's subset: FACS-sorted CD8+CD4-CCR7+CD45RA+ naive T cells. These receptors originate from a human donor in good health. Some libraries in this study had Jurkat cell RNA spiked in.

This clonotype was picked up a small number of times. This chain uses TRBV9 with TRBJ2-1, with TRBD2 identical over 10 bases. Germline CDR1 reads SGDLS; CDR2 reads YYNGEE. V was clipped by 0 bases and J by 9 bases; unmatched bases: 6. This CDR3 is 15 amino acids long. The CDR3 region has the DNA TGTGCCAGCAGCGTAGAGCGGGGGGGCCCTGGTGAGCAGTTCTTC. It is translated as CASSVERGGPGEQFF.

This clonotype showed up just a few times. The chain has TRBV6-5 and TRBJ2-7; no clear D gene. The V end was cut by 3 bases, the J end by 4 bases, with 7 bases between. The CDR3 is 12 amino acids. Per the germline V gene, CDR1 is MNHEY and CDR2 is SVGAGI. The CDR3 region has the DNA TGTGCCAGCAGTTATTGTGGGTACGAGCAGTACTTC. Amino acids: CASSYCGYEQYF.

In this sample, this clonotype turned up a few times. The J gene is TRBJ1-6, the V gene TRBV28, with D perhaps TRBD1 (6 bases). V lost 6 bases and J 10 bases, leaving 19 bases between the germline ends. The CDR3 has 15 amino acids. Looked up from germline, CDR1 is MDHEN and CDR2 is SYDVKM. For the CDR3, the DNA is TGTGCCAGCAGCCCCCAGCGGGGGGCGAGGTCACCCCTCCACTTT. It translates to CASSPQRGARSPLHF.

About this clonotype itself: Possible read error: a much larger clone is one base away. The chain combines TRBV13 with TRBJ1-6, with D unclear. Germline V gene lookup returns CDR1 PRHDT and CDR2 FYEKMQ (reference sequence). V was trimmed by 5 bases and J by 17 bases, leaving 25 bases between them. The CDR3 has 15 residues. CDR3 nucleotide sequence: TGTGCCAGCAGCCAATACGGTGGGCTCGGCCATCCCTTCCACTTT. Its translation: CASSQYGGLGHPFHF.

In its sample, this clonotype was seen a few times. The chain joins TRBV3-1 to TRBJ2-7; D gene unclear. V was shortened by 1 base and J by 0 bases, with 10 bases between the two germline ends. Germline CDR1 LGHDT, CDR2 YNNKEL (reference sequence). The CDR3 totals 15 residues. CDR3 sequence (DNA): TGTGCCAGCAGCCAAGCATCATCCAACTCCTACGAGCAGTACTTC. Translating gives CASSQASSNSYEQYF.

This clonotype was recorded at least ten times. The gene calls are TRBV12-3 or TRBV12-4 and TRBJ2-7; 10 positions agree with TRBD2. The CDR3 sequence is 15 residues long. Trimming cost V 4 bases and J 2 bases; bases outside gene matches: 5. CDR3 loop: CASSYSGGPAYEQYF. As DNA, the CDR3 is TGTGCCAGCAGTTATAGCGGGGGGCCGGCCTACGAGCAGTACTTC.

This clonotype came up a few times. J is TRBJ2-2 and V is TRBV10-1; D not certain. Germline assignment: CDR1 WNHNN and CDR2 SYGVQD (reference sequence). The CDR3 totals 14 residues. Trimming took off 4 bases at V and 5 bases at J, with 11 bases between the two ends. This chain's CDR3 is CASSANDGTGELFF. For the CDR3, the DNA is TGCGCCAGCAGTGCCAACGATGGGACCGGGGAGCTGTTTTTT.

This clonotype was recorded a few times. This chain links TRBV4-1 with TRBJ2-7; 16 bases line up with TRBD2. The CDR3 extends over 16 amino acids. J lost 3 bases, V lost 4 bases, and 3 bases had no gene match. From germline, CDR1 is MGHRA and CDR2 YSYEKL. CDR3 protein: CASSPGTSGRVYEQYF. The CDR3 nucleotides are TGCGCCAGCAGCCCCGGGACTAGCGGGAGGGTCTACGAGCAGTACTTC.

The chain joins TRBV30 to TRBJ2-5; TRBD1 is a possible D gene (6 bases). CDR3 length: 15 residues. CDR1 and CDR2 from the germline V gene are GTSNPN and SVGIG (reference sequence). Trimming took 2 bases from V and 2 from J, leaving 15 bases between them. CDR3 DNA: TGTGCCTGGAGTTTGGGGGCCGGGGCGCAAGAGACCCAGTACTTC. Residues: CAWSLGAGAQETQYF.